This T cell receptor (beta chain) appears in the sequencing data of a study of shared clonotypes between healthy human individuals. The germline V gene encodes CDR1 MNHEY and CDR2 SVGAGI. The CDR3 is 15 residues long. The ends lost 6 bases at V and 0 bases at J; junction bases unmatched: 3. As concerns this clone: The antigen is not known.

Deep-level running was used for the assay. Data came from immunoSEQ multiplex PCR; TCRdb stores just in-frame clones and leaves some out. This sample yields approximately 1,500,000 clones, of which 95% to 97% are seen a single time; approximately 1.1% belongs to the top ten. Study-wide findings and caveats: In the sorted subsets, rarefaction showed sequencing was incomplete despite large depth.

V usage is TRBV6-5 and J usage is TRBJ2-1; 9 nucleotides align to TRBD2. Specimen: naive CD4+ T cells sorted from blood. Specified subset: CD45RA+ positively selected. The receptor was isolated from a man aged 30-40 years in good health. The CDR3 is CASRTSGGSYNEQFF. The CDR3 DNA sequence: TGTGCCAGCAGGACTAGCGGAGGCTCCTACAATGAGCAGTTCTTC.